The subject of this entry is one T cell receptor beta chain. This specimen belongs to a study of radiation and T cells in renal cell carcinoma. Profiling relied on immunoSEQ multiplex PCR, and the TCRdb table lists in-frame clones only, not all of them. Here the sample spans around 99,000 clones, approximately 82% being singletons. The CDR3 runs 12 residues. Germline V gene lookup returns CDR1 ENHRY and CDR2 SYGVKD. J gave up 8 bases and V 11 bases, and 8 bases lay outside the gene matches. Described time point: blood 4 weeks post-SBRT, at nephrectomy. This sample's treatment: 15 Gy SBRT to primary tumor, nephrectomy 4 weeks later.

The V gene is TRBV10-3, the J gene TRBJ1-2, with 10 positions matching TRBD1. The TCR comes from a man in his fifties or sixties with renal cell carcinoma. The sequencing here drew on blood, taken from a patient whose treatment included radiotherapy and nephrectomy. Here the CDR3 DNA reads TGTGCCGTCGGGACAGGGGTCGGCGGCTACACCTTC. As protein: CAVGTGVGGYTF.